Below are 16 T cell receptor beta chains sequenced from a single sample in a study of CD8+ T cells in alopecia areata. In each case, RNA was isolated and then reverse transcribed into cDNA as the sequencing template. The assay was immunoSEQ multiplex PCR, and TCRdb's table has in-frame clones only and misses some. Among more than 95,000 clones listed, 35% to 40% were seen once. The sample consisted of CD4+ T cells sorted from blood. The receptors come from a human donor with alopecia areata.

This clone was seen only a few times. This chain links TRBV11-2 with TRBJ2-2; 14 bases fit TRBD2. There are 18 residues in the CDR3. Trimming at V came to 0 bases and at J to 6 bases, leaving 6 bases not matched to a gene. Germline CDR1 reads SGHAT; CDR2 reads FQNNGV. This CDR3 is CASSLDGLTSGRAGELFF. The CDR3 coding sequence is TGTGCCAGCAGCTTAGACGGATTGACTAGCGGGAGGGCCGGGGAGCTGTTTTTT.

CDR3 DNA: TGTGCCAGCAGTTACGCGGGGGCCCCGCACAATGAGCAGTTCTTC. It translates to CASSYAGAPHNEQFF. The chain joins TRBV6-5 to TRBJ2-1; D may be TRBD2 (7 bases). The CDR3 length is 15 residues. V lost 2 bases and J 5 bases, leaving 13 bases between the germline ends. Germline-derived CDR1 and CDR2 are MNHEY and SVGAGI.

In its sample, this clone was seen a few times. Germline is not matched at one junction end, which may reflect a read error. The CDR3 loop reads CSVEGTRTVREQYF. CDR3 nucleotides: TGCAGCGTGGAAGGGACTCGGACTGTCCGCGAGCAGTACTTC. V gene TRBV29-1 combines with J gene TRBJ2-7; perhaps TRBD2 as D (6 bases). CDR3 length: 14 amino acids. Germline CDR1 reads SQVTM; CDR2 reads ANQGSEA.

V is TRBV7-2 and J is TRBJ2-7; either TRBD1 or TRBD2 may supply D (5 bases each). The CDR3 length is 15 residues. V lost 6 bases, J lost 4 bases, and 19 bases lay in between. Germline V gene lookup returns CDR1 SGHTA and CDR2 FQGNSA. CDR3 in amino acids: CASSPAGARGYEQYF. The DNA for the CDR3 is TGTGCCAGCAGTCCCGCCGGGGCTCGAGGGTACGAGCAGTACTTC.

This clone showed up just a few times. The chain carries TRBV7-9 and TRBJ1-1; no reliable D call. CDR3 size: 14 residues. CDR1 and CDR2 from the germline V gene are SEHNR and FQNEAQ (reference sequence). Trimming shortened V by 5 bases and J by 0 bases, and 10 bases separated the two germline ends. The CDR3 region is CASSREQMNTEAFF. The CDR3, as DNA: TGTGCCAGCAGCCGGGAACAGATGAACACTGAAGCTTTCTTT.

V and J are TRBV7-2 and TRBJ1-1, with a weak D call TRBD1 (6 bases). This CDR3 is built from 14 residues. Germline lookup yields CDR1 SGHTA and CDR2 FQGNSA. Deletions cut 1 base from V and 1 base from J, with 7 bases between. CDR3 loop: CASSLGQENTEAFF. The CDR3 DNA reads as TGTGCCAGCAGCTTAGGACAGGAGAACACTGAAGCTTTCTTT.

The rearrangement links TRBV5-4 to TRBJ2-1; 9 bases map to TRBD1. V was clipped by 3 bases and J by 2 bases; unmatched bases: 3. The CDR3 extends over 15 amino acids. Germline CDR1 reads SGHNT; CDR2 reads YYREEE (reference sequence). The chain's CDR3 is CASSSGTGTYNEQFF. Here the CDR3 DNA reads TGTGCCAGCAGCTCCGGGACAGGGACCTACAATGAGCAGTTCTTC.

The chain couples TRBV29-1 to TRBJ2-7, with 8 bases lining up with TRBD2. Germline CDR1 and CDR2: SQVTM and ANQGSEA. Trimming cost V 6 bases and J 6 bases; bases outside gene matches: 7. CDR3 length: 12 residues. For the CDR3, the DNA is TGCAGCGTCTCGCGGGGGGCGCGCGAGCAGTACTTC. This codes for CSVSRGAREQYF.

This clone was observed a few times. This sequence joins TRBV28 and TRBJ2-7; possibly TRBD1 or TRBD2 for D (5 bases each). CDR3 length equals 13 residues. Trimming shortened V by 8 bases and J by 4 bases, and 15 bases separated the two germline ends. Per germline, CDR1 MDHEN and CDR2 SYDVKM. CDR3 in amino acids: CASGTGRGYEQYF. The CDR3 DNA is TGTGCCAGCGGGACGGGAAGGGGTTACGAGCAGTACTTC.

The J gene is TRBJ1-4, the V gene TRBV5-1; D is unclear. The V end lost 4 bases, the J end lost 4 bases, and 14 bases lay between the germline ends. The length of the CDR3 is 15 residues. Germline V gene data show CDR1 as SGHRS and CDR2 as YFSETQ. CDR3 region: CASSDYGPDNEKLFF. DNA for the CDR3: TGCGCCAGCAGCGATTACGGACCGGATAATGAAAAACTGTTTTTT.

This clone was seen more than once but under ten times. The chain recombines TRBV6-5 with TRBJ2-7, with D perhaps TRBD1 (6 bases). The CDR3 sequence is 15 residues long. In germline, CDR1 is MNHEY, CDR2 SVGAGI. Trimming took off 0 bases at V and 3 bases at J, with 12 bases between the two ends. Here the CDR3 reads CASSYSRYRDYEQYF. CDR3 bases: TGTGCCAGCAGTTACTCGAGATACAGGGACTACGAGCAGTACTTC.

This clone was counted between two and nine times. The junction shows a germline mismatch at one end, possibly a read error. CDR3 amino acids: CSAENGMNYEQYF. The CDR3 nucleotides are TGCAGCGCTGAAAACGGGATGAACTACGAGCAGTACTTC. This chain links TRBV29-1 with TRBJ2-7; D is possibly TRBD2 (5 bases). The V gene's germline CDR1 is SQVTM and CDR2 ANQGSEA. The CDR3 loop spans 13 amino acids.

The table lists this clone with a few counts. V gene TRBV29-1 combines with J gene TRBJ2-3; D is unresolved. V was cut by 2 bases and J by 2 bases, with 17 bases left in between. Germline CDR1 SQVTM, CDR2 ANQGSEA. The CDR3 length is 16 residues. Here the CDR3 reads CSVESWQSRVTDTQYF. CDR3 nucleotide sequence: TGCAGCGTTGAAAGTTGGCAGTCAAGAGTCACAGATACGCAGTATTTT.

This clone was detected only a few times. This chain links TRBV28 with TRBJ1-1, with D perhaps TRBD1 (5 bases). The CDR3 length is 14 residues. With 4 bases removed from V and 6 bases from J, the gap between germline ends came to 15 bases. Germline lookup yields CDR1 MDHEN and CDR2 SYDVKM. The DNA for the CDR3 is TGTGCCAGCAGTTCAAAGCCATGGGGGGCTGAAGCTTTCTTT. This translates into CASSSKPWGAEAFF.

CDR3 amino acids: CAWRAGTSRYLQYF. In DNA, the CDR3 is TGTGCCTGGAGGGCCGGGACTAGCAGATACCTGCAGTACTTC. The chain carries TRBV30 and TRBJ2-7; 9 bases are shared with TRBD2. This CDR3 comprises 14 residues. Germline CDR1 and CDR2: GTSNPN and SVGIG (reference sequence). Trimming cost V 3 bases and J 9 bases; bases outside gene matches: 12.

The chain joins TRBV9 to TRBJ2-7; unclear D gene. CDR3 length: 10 amino acids. CDR1 SGDLS and CDR2 YYNGEE come from the germline V gene. V was shortened by 3 bases and J by 4 bases, with 2 bases between the two germline ends. The CDR3 spells CASSAYEQYF. The CDR3, as DNA: TGTGCCAGCAGCGCTTACGAGCAGTACTTC.